The source of this T cell receptor beta chain is a study of cytomegalovirus exposure and HLA in healthy donors. The germline V gene encodes CDR1 LNHDA and CDR2 SQIVND (reference sequence). This CDR3 contains 13 residues. The V segment lost 10 bases and the J segment 8 bases; nucleotides outside the gene matches: 8. Overall study findings and caveats: There were some V segments, including TRBV6-2 and TRBV6-3, excluded as indistinguishable. High sensitivity and specificity were reportedly achieved when the classifier diagnosed cytomegalovirus status.

Concerning this clone itself: Its antigen is unidentified.

Primers included in the PCR were 60 Vbeta and 13 Jbeta primers. TCRdb keeps only in-frame clones here, not all; method: immunoSEQ multiplex PCR. Among some 120,000 clones, roughly 77% were seen once, and the ten largest hold about 1.8%. The material sequenced was PBMCs. The chain carries TRBV19 and TRBJ1-2, with 12 bases identical to TRBD1. This TCR was recovered from a man aged 18 to 29 in good health and CMV-seronegative. The CDR3 DNA is TGTGCCATTCGGGACAGGGGGCGCGTAGGCTACACCTTC. This translates into CAIRDRGRVGYTF.